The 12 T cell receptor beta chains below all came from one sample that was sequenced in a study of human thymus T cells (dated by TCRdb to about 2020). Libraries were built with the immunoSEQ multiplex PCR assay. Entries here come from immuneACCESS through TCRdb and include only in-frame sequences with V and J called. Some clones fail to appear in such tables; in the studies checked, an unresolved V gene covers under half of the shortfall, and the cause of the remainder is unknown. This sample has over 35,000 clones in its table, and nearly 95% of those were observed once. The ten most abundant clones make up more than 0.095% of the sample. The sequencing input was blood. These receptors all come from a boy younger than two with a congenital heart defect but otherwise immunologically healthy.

The CDR3 reads CASSQTTGDGANVLTF. The DNA for the CDR3 is TGTGCCAGCAGCCAGACTACAGGGGACGGGGCCAACGTCCTGACTTTC. The chain combines TRBV4-2 with TRBJ2-6; 7 bases map to TRBD1. CDR1 and CDR2 from the germline V gene are LGHNA and YNFKEQ. This CDR3 spans 16 amino acids. J lost 4 bases, V lost 3 bases, and 6 bases had no gene match.

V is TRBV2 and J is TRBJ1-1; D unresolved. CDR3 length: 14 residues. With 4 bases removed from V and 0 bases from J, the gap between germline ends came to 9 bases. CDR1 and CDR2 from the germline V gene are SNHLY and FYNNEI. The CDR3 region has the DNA TGTGCCAGCAGTGGAACGGCTATGAACACTGAAGCTTTCTTT. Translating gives CASSGTAMNTEAFF.

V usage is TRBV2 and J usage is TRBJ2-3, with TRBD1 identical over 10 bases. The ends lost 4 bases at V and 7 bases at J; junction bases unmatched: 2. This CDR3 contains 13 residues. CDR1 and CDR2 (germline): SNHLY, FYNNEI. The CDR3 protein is CASSGQGAHTQYF. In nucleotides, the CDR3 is TGTGCCAGCAGTGGACAGGGGGCACATACGCAGTATTTT.

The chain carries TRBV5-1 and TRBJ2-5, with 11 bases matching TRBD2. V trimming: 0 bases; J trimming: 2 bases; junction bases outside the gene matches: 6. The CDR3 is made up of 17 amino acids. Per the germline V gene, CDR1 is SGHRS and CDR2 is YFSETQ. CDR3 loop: CASSLGLAGGIQETQYF. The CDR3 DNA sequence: TGCGCCAGCAGCTTGGGTCTAGCGGGGGGAATACAAGAGACCCAGTACTTC.

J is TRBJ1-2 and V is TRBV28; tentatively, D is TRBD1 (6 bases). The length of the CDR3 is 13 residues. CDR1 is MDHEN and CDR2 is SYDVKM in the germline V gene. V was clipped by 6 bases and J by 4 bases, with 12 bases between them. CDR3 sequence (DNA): TGTGCCAGCAGCTCAGGACAGACCTATGGCTACACCTTC. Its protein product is CASSSGQTYGYTF.

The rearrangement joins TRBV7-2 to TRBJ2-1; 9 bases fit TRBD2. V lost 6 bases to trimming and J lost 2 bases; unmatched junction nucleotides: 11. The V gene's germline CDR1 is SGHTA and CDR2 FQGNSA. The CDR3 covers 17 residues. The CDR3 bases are TGTGCCAGCAGACAAGGTAGCGGGGGTAGACCCTACAATGAGCAGTTCTTC. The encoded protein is CASRQGSGGRPYNEQFF.

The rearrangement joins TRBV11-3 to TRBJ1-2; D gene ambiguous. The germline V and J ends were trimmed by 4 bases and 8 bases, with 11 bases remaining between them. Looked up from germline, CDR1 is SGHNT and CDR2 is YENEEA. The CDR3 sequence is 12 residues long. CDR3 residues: CASSSSESGYTF. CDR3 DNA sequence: TGTGCCAGCAGCTCCTCAGAGTCGGGCTACACCTTC.

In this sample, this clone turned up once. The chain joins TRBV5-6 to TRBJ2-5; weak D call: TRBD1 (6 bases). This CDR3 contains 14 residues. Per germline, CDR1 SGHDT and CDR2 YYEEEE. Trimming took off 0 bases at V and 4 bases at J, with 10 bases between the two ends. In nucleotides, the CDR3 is TGTGCCAGCAGCTTGGAGCAGGGGAGAGAGACCCAGTACTTC. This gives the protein CASSLEQGRETQYF.

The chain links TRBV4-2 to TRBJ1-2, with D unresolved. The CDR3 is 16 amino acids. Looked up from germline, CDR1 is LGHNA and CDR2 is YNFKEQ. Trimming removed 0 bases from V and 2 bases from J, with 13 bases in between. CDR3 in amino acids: CASSQEGQALNYGYTF. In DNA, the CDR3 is TGTGCCAGCAGCCAAGAAGGGCAGGCCCTGAACTATGGCTACACCTTC.

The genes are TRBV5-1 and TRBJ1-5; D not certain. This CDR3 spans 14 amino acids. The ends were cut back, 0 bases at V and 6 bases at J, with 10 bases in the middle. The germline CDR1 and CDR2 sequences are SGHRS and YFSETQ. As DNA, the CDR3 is TGCGCCAGCAGCTTGGAAGGGTTTGGTCAGCCCCAGCATTTT. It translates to CASSLEGFGQPQHF. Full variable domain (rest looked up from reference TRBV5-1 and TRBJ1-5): KAGVTQTPRYLIKTRGQQVTLSCSPISGHRSVSWYQQTPGQGLQFLFEYFSETQRNKGNFPGRFSGRQFSNSRSEMNVSTLELGDSALYLCASSLEGFGQPQHFGDGTRLSIL.

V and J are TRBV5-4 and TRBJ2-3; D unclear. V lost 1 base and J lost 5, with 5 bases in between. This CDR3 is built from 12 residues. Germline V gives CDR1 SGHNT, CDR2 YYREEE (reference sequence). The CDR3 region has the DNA TGTGCCAGCAGCTTGACTCAAGATACGCAGTATTTT. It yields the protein CASSLTQDTQYF.

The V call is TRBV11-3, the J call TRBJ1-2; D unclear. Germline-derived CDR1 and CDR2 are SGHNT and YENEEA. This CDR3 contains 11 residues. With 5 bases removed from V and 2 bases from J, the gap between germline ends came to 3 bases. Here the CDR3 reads CASSDNYGYTF. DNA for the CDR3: TGTGCCAGCAGCGACAACTATGGCTACACCTTC.